What follows are 16 T cell receptor beta chains derived from one specimen sequenced in a study of T-cell memory formation after mild COVID-19. TCRdb independently ran MiXCR on the 5' RACE reads; one entry per CDR3 protein. The table has fewer than 350,000 distinct CDR3 sequences, roughly 15% seen once. Sequencing was done on a sample of PBMCs or a T cell subset sorted from them (not recorded which). The receptor set was obtained from a man aged 18 to 30 who had mild COVID-19 (a few samples of this study predate the infection). Cell type and time point are not known.

This clonotype was detected many times. V is TRBV27 and J is TRBJ2-3, with TRBD2 as a possible D gene (5 bases). Trimming removed 5 bases at V and 4 bases at J, with 16 bases between. The CDR3 has 15 amino acids. In germline, CDR1 is MNHEY, CDR2 SMNVEV (reference sequence). This CDR3 is CASSAPSSTSDTQYF. The CDR3 DNA is TGTGCCAGCAGTGCCCCTAGCAGCACGTCAGATACGCAGTATTTT.

The V call is TRBV7-9, the J call TRBJ2-5, with TRBD1 identical over 10 bases. CDR3 size: 15 residues. Unmatched junction bases numbered 4, after V lost 3 bases and J lost 3 bases. CDR1 and CDR2 from the germline V gene are SEHNR and FQNEAQ (reference sequence). CDR3: CASSFTTGGKETQYF. The CDR3 bases are TGTGCCAGCAGCTTCACGACAGGGGGCAAAGAGACCCAGTACTTC.

This clonotype was seen a few times. The chain has TRBV5-1 and TRBJ1-3; 8 bases map to TRBD1. CDR1 is SGHRS and CDR2 is YFSETQ in the germline V gene. V gave up 4 bases and J gave up 4 bases; unmatched junction bases: 4. There are 14 residues in the CDR3. CDR3 amino acids: CASSTGTGGNTIYF. The CDR3 DNA follows: TGCGCCAGCAGCACCGGGACAGGCGGAAACACCATATATTTT.

The chain couples TRBV28 to TRBJ1-2, with no clear D. V lost 6 bases, J lost 2 bases, and 13 bases lay in between. CDR1 MDHEN and CDR2 SYDVKM come from the germline V gene. The CDR3 is 14 residues long. The chain's CDR3 is CASRDSRANYGYTF. In DNA form, the CDR3 reads TGTGCCAGCAGGGACTCCCGGGCCAACTATGGCTACACCTTC.

This clonotype showed up just a few times. The rearrangement uses TRBV20-1 and TRBJ2-5; D possibly corresponds to TRBD2 (6 bases). This CDR3 is 15 amino acids long. The V gene's germline CDR1 is DFQATT and CDR2 SNEGSKA (reference sequence). V dropped 2 bases and J dropped 2 bases, with 15 bases sitting between them. The CDR3 region is CSARSLGGGQETQYF. The DNA for the CDR3 is TGCAGTGCTAGATCTCTGGGGGGAGGTCAAGAGACCCAGTACTTC.

The gene calls are TRBV12-3 or TRBV12-4 and TRBJ2-6; D is unresolved. Trimming removed 3 bases at V and 1 base at J, with 7 bases between. The CDR3 extends over 15 amino acids. CDR3 sequence reads: CASSFFGSGANVLTF. For the CDR3, the DNA is TGTGCCAGCAGTTTTTTCGGATCTGGGGCCAACGTCCTGACTTTC.

V is TRBV7-3 and J is TRBJ2-3; no firm D call. The V gene's germline CDR1 is SGHTA and CDR2 FQGTGA. Trimming pared 3 bases from V and 5 bases from J, leaving 6 bases between. The length of the CDR3 is 12 residues. Here the CDR3 reads CASSLNGDTQYF. The CDR3 nucleotides read TGTGCCAGCAGCTTGAACGGAGATACGCAGTATTTT. Complete variable domain (other parts from reference TRBV7-3 and TRBJ2-3): GAGVSQTPSNKVTEKGKYVELRCDPISGHTALYWYRQSLGQGPEFLIYFQGTGAADDSGLPNDRFFAVRPEGSVSTLKIQRTERGDSAVYLCASSLNGDTQYFGPGTRLTVL.

This clonotype was recorded at least ten times. The gene calls are TRBV7-2 and TRBJ2-3; the match to TRBD1 covers 7 bases. Per germline, CDR1 SGHTA and CDR2 FQGNSA. V lost 4 bases, J lost 5 bases, and 9 bases stayed unmatched. The CDR3 is 15 amino acids. CDR3 residues: CASSSSGGIGDTQYF. The DNA for the CDR3 is TGTGCCAGCAGCTCATCAGGGGGAATCGGAGATACGCAGTATTTT. Using reference TRBV7-2 and TRBJ2-3 for the parts outside the CDR3, the full variable domain is GAGVSQSPSNKVTEKGKDVELRCDPISGHTALYWYRQSLGQGLEFLIYFQGNSAPDKSGLPSDRFSAERTGGSVSTLTIQRTQQEDSAVYLCASSSSGGIGDTQYFGPGTRLTVL.

This clonotype was observed at least ten times. The rearrangement joins TRBV5-1 to TRBJ1-1; D may be TRBD1 (6 bases). Trimming removed 4 bases at V and 2 bases at J, with 12 bases between. Germline loops: CDR1 SGHRS, CDR2 YFSETQ. The CDR3 totals 14 residues. The CDR3 reads CASSPWGGNTEAFF. The CDR3 nucleotides read TGCGCCAGCAGCCCCTGGGGGGGCAACACTGAAGCTTTCTTT.

This clonotype came up a few times. J is TRBJ2-3 and V is TRBV6-1, with TRBD2 matching over 9 bases. This CDR3 contains 18 residues. V lost 4 bases and J lost 1; bases outside the gene matches: 12. Germline-derived CDR1 and CDR2 are MNHNS and SASEGT. CDR3 in DNA: TGTGCCAGCAGTGTAATTGCAGCGGGGGGCCCCGGCACAGATACGCAGTATTTT. Its translation: CASSVIAAGGPGTDTQYF.

J is TRBJ2-5 and V is TRBV7-6; D unclear. With 1 base removed from V and 6 bases from J, the gap between germline ends came to 9 bases. The germline CDR1 and CDR2 sequences are SGHVS and FNYEAQ. The CDR3 contains 13 residues. The CDR3 nucleotides are TGTGCCAGCAGCTTAGAACTGCTTCAGACCCAGTACTTC. Residues: CASSLELLQTQYF.

This clonotype was picked up a small number of times. The chain uses TRBV12-3 or TRBV12-4 and TRBJ2-5, with D possibly matching TRBD1 (6 bases). The CDR3 totals 14 residues. Trimming cost V 4 bases and J 5 bases, with 14 bases left between them. CDR3 coding DNA: TGTGCCAGCAGTTGGGAACAGGGTTCGGAGACCCAGTACTTC. Translation: CASSWEQGSETQYF.

This clonotype has ten or more counts. V and J are TRBV29-1 and TRBJ2-4, with 8 bases matching TRBD2. Losses at the gene ends were 1 base for V and 9 bases for J; bases not matched to a gene: 17. This CDR3 is built from 17 residues. CDR1 and CDR2 (germline): SQVTM, ANQGSEA. This CDR3 is CSVEASQAGGGLGIQYF. DNA for the CDR3: TGCAGCGTTGAAGCATCGCAAGCCGGGGGGGGATTAGGCATTCAGTACTTC.

For the CDR3, the DNA is TGTGCCACCAGTAACAGGGACGGAGAGACCCAGTACTTC. Its translation: CATSNRDGETQYF. This rearrangement joins TRBV24-1 to TRBJ2-5; possibly TRBD1 for D (6 bases). Trimming stripped 6 bases from V and 4 bases from J, with 11 bases between. CDR3 length: 13 residues. Looked up from germline, CDR1 is KGHDR and CDR2 is SFDVKD.

The table lists this clonotype with a few counts. The gene calls are TRBV6-2 or TRBV6-3 and TRBJ2-3, with unresolved D. V was shortened by 7 bases and J by 4 bases, with 6 bases between the two germline ends. Germline V gives CDR1 MNHEY, CDR2 SVGEGT. The CDR3 is 11 residues long. CDR3 nucleotides: TGTGCCAGCACCTCATCAGATACGCAGTATTTT. It translates to CASTSSDTQYF.

This chain joins TRBV7-8 and TRBJ1-6; D is perhaps TRBD1 (5 bases). The CDR3 covers 14 residues. Per germline, CDR1 SGHVS and CDR2 FQNEAQ. The germline V and J ends were trimmed by 5 bases and 10 bases, with 15 bases remaining between them. The CDR3 bases are TGTGCCAGCAGCATCAGGGACGGTGGATCACCCCTCCACTTT. Translated, it gives CASSIRDGGSPLHF.